The next 24 T cell receptor delta chains were all read from a single sample in a study of γδ T cells in repeated Plasmodium falciparum infection. Vgamma9/Vdelta2+ and Vdelta2-negative gammadelta T cells were flow-sorted from PBMC for bulk sequencing. TCRdb re-processed the multiplex PCR reads using CATT. The sample yields around 50,000 delta-chain clones, approximately 1.8% seen once. Input material: gamma-delta T cells from blood. The receptor source for this set is a pool of human donors (malaria-infected and uninfected, not separated).

Details on this clone: The TCRdb record carries a much larger clone's protein, which differs from this DNA's translation at residue 16; a read error is the likely cause, and the protein listed here is the DNA translation. The same CDR3 can be traced to other DNA sequences in this sample. The rearrangement joins TRDV1 to TRDJ1, with 13 bases matching TRDD3. As TCRdb names no J gene, one was assigned here on the basis of a DNA match to germline. CDR1 and CDR2 (germline): TSWWSYY, QGS. J was trimmed by 2 bases and V by 3 bases; bases with no gene match: 21. The CDR3 totals 22 residues. The CDR3 DNA sequence: TGTGCTCTTGGGGAGATTTCCTACTTGTACTGGGGGATACGTTCACTGACCGATAAACTCATCTTT. Translating gives CALGEISYLYWGIRSLTDKLIF.

On this clone: This DNA's translation and the protein TCRdb lists, from a much larger clone, do not match at residue 3, likely due to a read error; the protein shown is translated from the DNA. The genes are TRDV1 and TRDJ1, with D possibly matching TRDD2 (6 bases). From germline, CDR1 is TSWWSYY and CDR2 QGS. The CDR3 covers 20 residues. The CDR3 sequence: CAIGEQVPIPRGLYTDKLIF. Here the CDR3 DNA reads TGTGCTATTGGGGAACAGGTTCCTATCCCCCGGGGGTTGTACACCGATAAACTCATCTTT.

As concerns this clone: The TCRdb protein comes from a much larger clone and disagrees with this DNA's translation at residue 3, likely due to a read error; the protein given here is derived from the DNA. The V gene is TRDV1, the J gene TRDJ1; TRDD3 matches 7 bases. Here the J gene was assigned by germline matching of the DNA, as TCRdb has none. The CDR3 runs 23 residues. The V gene's germline CDR1 is TSWWSYY and CDR2 QGS. The CDR3 region has the DNA TGTGCTTTTGGGGAAGTTCATTTCTACAGCCGGGGGATCCACCCCCAATACACCGATAAACTCATCTTT. It is translated as CAFGEVHFYSRGIHPQYTDKLIF.

About this clone itself: A far larger clone lies a single base away; this is likely a read error. The same CDR3 arises from other DNA sequences in this sample as well. V and J are TRDV3 and TRDJ1; TRDD3 matches 13 bases. Germline V gene data show CDR1 as TVYSNPD and CDR2 as GDNSRS (reference sequence). J lost 0 bases, V lost 0 bases, and 28 bases had no gene match. This CDR3 comprises 24 residues. This CDR3 reads CAFSYPSYLGDVLGDTLYTDKLIF. In nucleotides, the CDR3 is TGTGCCTTTAGCTACCCTTCCTACTTAGGGGATGTACTGGGGGATACGCTATACACCGATAAACTCATCTTT.

This clone has a count of ten or more. TCRdb's protein, taken from a much larger clone, differs from this DNA's translation at residue 13, likely owing to a read error; the protein displayed comes from the DNA. The CDR3 region has the DNA TGTGCTGTGCTTGCCTTACGATGGGGATCGCCGACCCACACCGATAAACTCATCTTT. This gives the protein CAVLALRWGSPTHTDKLIF. The chain combines TRAV36/DV7 with TRDJ1; tentatively, D is TRDD3 (6 bases). The germline V gene has CDR1 VTNFRS and CDR2 LTSSGIE (reference sequence). CDR3 length: 19 amino acids. The germline V and J ends were trimmed by 4 bases and 0 bases, with 28 bases remaining between them.

A remark on this clone: The TCRdb record carries a much larger clone's protein, which differs from this DNA's translation at residue 15; a read error is the likely cause, and the protein listed here is the DNA translation. J is TRDJ1 and V is TRDV3; 9 nucleotides match TRDD3. The ends lost 1 base at V and 13 bases at J; junction bases unmatched: 25. The CDR3 loop spans 17 amino acids. The V gene's germline CDR1 is TVYSNPD and CDR2 GDNSRS (reference sequence). CDR3: CAFIKLPLQTLTGGPIF. DNA of the CDR3: TGTGCCTTTATAAAACTCCCCTTACAAACCCTTACTGGGGGACCCATCTTT.

This clone has more than one count but fewer than ten. The protein TCRdb gives is from a much larger clone and does not agree with this DNA's translation at residue 19, likely a read error; the protein shown here comes from the DNA. J is TRDJ1 and V is TRDV2; TRDD3 is a possible D gene (7 bases). TCRdb supplies no J gene; here it was assigned by aligning the nucleotide sequence to germline. The CDR3 has 23 residues. Germline V CDR1 and CDR2: GEAIGNYY, EKD. This CDR3 is CACDTIDSSWKTGDVTATGKLIF. The DNA for the CDR3 is TGTGCCTGTGACACCATTGACTCTTCCTGGAAGACTGGGGATGTTACGGCGACCGGTAAACTCATCTTT.

Comment on this clone: TCRdb pairs this DNA with a much larger clone's protein that differs at residue 14, likely a read error; the protein shown was translated from the DNA. V and J are TRDV1 and TRDJ1; 8 bases line up with TRDD3. No J segment appears in TCRdb, so it was assigned here by matching the sequence to germline. V lost 2 bases and J lost 3; bases outside the gene matches: 20. CDR1 TSWWSYY and CDR2 QGS come from the germline V gene. The CDR3 sequence is 20 residues long. CDR3 amino acids: CALGEILWGLGGDTADKLIF. CDR3 nucleotides: TGTGCTCTTGGGGAAATTTTATGGGGTCTAGGAGGGGATACTGCCGATAAACTCATCTTT.

This clone has a count of ten or more. TCRdb's listed protein matches a much larger clone and diverges from this DNA's translation at residue 8, likely through a read error; the protein shown comes from the DNA. The V gene is TRDV3, the J gene TRDJ1; maybe TRDD3 (5 bases). TCRdb leaves out the J gene; it was filled in here by matching the DNA to germline. CDR3 length equals 19 residues. Germline V gene sequence: CDR1 TVYSNPD, CDR2 GDNSRS (reference sequence). CDR3 loop: CAFHPSPSNVRDRLGKLIF. DNA of the CDR3: TGTGCGTTCCACCCCTCTCCATCGAACGTACGGGATCGTTTGGGTAAACTCATCTTT.

Turning to this clone: A far larger clone is just one base off, so this is likely a read error. Other DNA sequences in the sample encode the same CDR3. The gene calls are TRDV1 and TRDJ1; D gene uncertain. Here the J gene was assigned by germline matching of the DNA, as TCRdb has none. Germline-derived CDR1 and CDR2 are TSWWSYY and QGS. The CDR3 sequence is 16 residues long. V was shortened by 2 bases and J by 1 base, with 14 bases between the two germline ends. CDR3 in DNA: TGTGCTCTTGGGGAATATCCCCACCGGTGCACCGATAAACTCATCTTT. It is translated as CALGEYPHRCTDKLIF.

This clone was observed a few times. The protein TCRdb gives is from a much larger clone and does not agree with this DNA's translation at residue 8, likely a read error; the protein shown here comes from the DNA. The V gene is TRDV3, the J gene TRDJ1, with 7 bases aligning to TRDD3. The J gene is not listed in TCRdb, so it was assigned here from a DNA match to germline. Germline V gene data show CDR1 as TVYSNPD and CDR2 as GDNSRS (reference sequence). V trimming: 2 bases; J trimming: 6 bases; junction bases outside the gene matches: 21. The CDR3 covers 17 residues. The CDR3 here is CAFHESGWGDDSYKLIF. The CDR3 coding sequence is TGTGCCTTTCATGAGTCTGGCTGGGGGGATGACTCCTATAAACTCATCTTT.

This clone came up many times. TCRdb records a much larger clone's protein for this DNA, with a difference at residue 3 that likely arises from a read error; the protein given is the translation of the DNA. The rearrangement links TRDV2 to TRDJ3; 7 positions agree with TRDD3. In the absence of a J gene in TCRdb, the DNA was matched to germline to assign it here. The germline V gene has CDR1 GEAIGNYY and CDR2 EKD. The CDR3 extends over 17 amino acids. The CDR3 loop reads CARDGYWGAWDTRQMFF. CDR3 DNA: TGTGCCCGTGACGGGTACTGGGGAGCCTGGGACACCCGACAGATGTTTTTC.

This clone has just a few counts. With a far larger clone one base away, a read error is the likely cause. Other DNA sequences in this specimen translate into the identical CDR3. V usage is TRDV1 and J usage is TRDJ1, with D possibly being TRDD3 (6 bases). TCRdb offers no J gene call, so here the DNA was matched to germline to obtain one. Germline CDR1 and CDR2: TSWWSYY and QGS. This CDR3 comprises 20 residues. This chain's CDR3 is CALGELQVRGCPYYTDKLIF. In DNA form, the CDR3 reads TGTGCTCTGGGGGAACTTCAGGTCCGGGGATGCCCCTATTACACCGATAAACTCATCTTT.

This clone was seen a few times. TCRdb's entry gives the protein of a much larger clone, which mismatches this DNA's translation at residue 11, likely from a read error; the protein reported here is translated from the DNA. The J gene was not called, though the V gene is TRDV1; TRDD3, as called in the table, went unchecked against the DNA. The CDR3 loop spans 17 amino acids. Germline lookup yields CDR1 TSWWSYY and CDR2 QGS. The CDR3 DNA reads as TGTGCTCTTGGGGAACTAGTGGGGAGCCTTTGCACCGATAAACTAATCTTT. Translation: CALGELVGSLCTDKLIF.

This clone was recorded at least ten times. The protein TCRdb lists belongs to a much larger clone and differs from this DNA's translation at residue 19, which points to a read error; the protein shown is made from the DNA. The chain links TRDV1 to TRDJ1; 9 bases line up with TRDD3. The J call may not be correct, given that the DNA end is closer to TRDJ2. Germline V lookup: CDR1 TSWWSYY, CDR2 QGS. The CDR3 is made up of 20 amino acids. CDR3 sequence reads: CALGELGSILGEIDTDKLFF. The CDR3 DNA follows: TGCGCTCTTGGGGAACTAGGTTCAATACTGGGGGAAATAGATACCGATAAACTCTTCTTT.

As regards this clone: Translating this DNA gives a protein that differs at residue 7 from the TCRdb one, which belongs to a much larger clone; a read error is likely, and the protein shown is this translation. The rearrangement joins TRDV1 to TRDJ1; D is uncertain. The J gene, absent from TCRdb, was called here by matching the DNA to germline. Trimming cost V 5 bases and J 3 bases, with 10 bases left between them. Germline CDR1 reads TSWWSYY; CDR2 reads QGS. The CDR3 runs 13 residues. CDR3: CALGRLKPDKLIF. CDR3 nucleotide sequence: TGTGCTCTTGGGCGCCTAAAGCCCGATAAACTCATCTTT.

There are a few counts of this clone. The protein TCRdb gives is from a much larger clone and does not agree with this DNA's translation at residue 21, likely a read error; the protein shown here comes from the DNA. The V gene is TRAV38-2/DV8; the J gene was not called; the DNA was not used to check the table's D call, TRDD3. Germline lookup yields CDR1 TSESDYY and CDR2 QEAYKQQN. This CDR3 contains 23 residues. CDR3 in amino acids: CAYRSIELFPLLLGAKPGGKFIF. The CDR3 DNA follows: TGTGCTTATAGGAGTATAGAACTATTCCCCCTATTACTGGGGGCCAAACCTGGAGGTAAATTCATCTTT.

Comments on this clone: A read error is likely here: a far larger clone is one base away. Additional DNA sequences in this sample encode the identical CDR3. The V gene is TRDV1, but the J gene lacks a call; TRDD3 is taken as the D call from the table, unchecked against the DNA. This CDR3 contains 23 residues. Germline V lookup: CDR1 TSWWSYY, CDR2 QGS. CDR3: CALGELIGIRVHIPPYYTDKLIF. The CDR3 DNA reads as TGTGCTCTTGGGGAACTAATAGGGATACGCGTACACATCCCTCCCTACTACACCGATAAACTCATCTTC.

This clone has just a few counts. The protein in TCRdb stems from a much larger clone and differs at residue 32 from this DNA's translation, likely a read error; here the protein is translated from the DNA. V and J are TRDV1 and TRDJ1; TRDD2 or TRDD3 may be the D gene (5 bases each). The CDR3 is made up of 34 amino acids. CDR1 is TSWWSYY and CDR2 is QGS in the germline V gene. Written as DNA, the CDR3 is TGTGCTCTTGGGGAAGTTCACCCATCCTATACGTCAACGGGGACTTTGAGATCCCCCGACACCCTTGCGTACTGGAAACCTTACACCGATAAATTCATCTTT. Its translation is CALGEVHPSYTSTGTLRSPDTLAYWKPYTDKFIF.

Remarks on this clone: The protein TCRdb lists belongs to a much larger clone and differs from this DNA's translation at residues 16 and 19, which points to a read error; the protein shown is made from the DNA. The V call is TRDV1, the J call TRDJ1; 8 nucleotides agree with TRDD2. Unmatched junction bases numbered 34, after V lost 1 base and J lost 0 bases. The CDR3 runs to 26 residues. Germline CDR1 is TSWWSYY and CDR2 is QGS. This CDR3 is CALGEQRRNPTSFLNCGASYTDKLIF. The CDR3, as DNA: TGTGCTCTTGGGGAACAACGGCGAAATCCGACTTCCTTCCTAAACTGTGGAGCTTCGTACACCGATAAACTCATCTTT.

With regard to this clone: This likely reflects a read error, since a far larger clone is one base away. Other DNA sequences in this specimen translate into the identical CDR3. The DNA for the CDR3 is TGTGCTCTTGGGGATCACATATTTCCTACGGTCGGCCTGGGGGATACCTATCCAGCACAACTCTTCTTT. Translated, it gives CALGDHIFPTVGLGDTYPAQLFF. The gene calls are TRDV1 and TRDJ2; TRDD3 matches 11 bases. Assignment of the J gene here rests on matching the DNA to germline, because TCRdb gives none. The CDR3 has 23 residues. Germline CDR1 and CDR2: TSWWSYY and QGS. With V trimmed by 3 bases and J by 6 bases, 27 bases remained unmatched.

This clone occurred many times. This sequence is one base from a far larger clone and is likely a read error. This CDR3 is also generated by other DNA sequences in the sample. The DNA for the CDR3 is TGTGCCCTTGATCTCCGGGGGATACCCCTTCGCACCGATAAACTCATCTTT. Its protein is CALDLRGIPLRTDKLIF. The rearrangement joins TRDV3 to TRDJ1; 9 bases line up with TRDD3. The CDR3 has 17 residues. Germline lookup yields CDR1 TVYSNPD and CDR2 GDNSRS (reference sequence). The J segment lost 1 base and the V segment lost 5 bases, leaving 17 bases of the junction unmatched.

The table lists this clone with many counts. The junction and the germline gene differ at one end; a read error may be behind it. This chain uses TRDV2 with TRDJ3, with D maybe TRDD3 (6 bases). TCRdb leaves out the J gene; it was filled in here by matching the DNA to germline. The germline V gene encodes CDR1 GEAIGNYY and CDR2 EKD. This CDR3 has 15 amino acids. The CDR3 loop is CACDTISGDPRQMFF. Here the CDR3 DNA reads TGTGCCTGTGACACTATATCGGGGGACCCCCGACAGATGTTTTTC.

This clone was observed a handful of times. TCRdb attributes to this sequence the protein of a much larger clone, which differs from the DNA translation at residue 9; a read error is likely, and the protein displayed is translated from the DNA. The rearrangement links TRDV1 to TRDJ1, with D possibly matching TRDD2 (6 bases). TCRdb supplies no J gene; here it was assigned by aligning the nucleotide sequence to germline. Trimming stripped 1 base from V and 6 bases from J, with 30 bases between. Germline CDR1 and CDR2: TSWWSYY and QGS. The CDR3 contains 20 residues. CDR3 bases: TGTGCTCTTGGGGAACAAAAAGACCTCCTACGTTTTCGGGGGCTCTATAAACTCATCTTT. Encoded protein: CALGEQKDLLRFRGLYKLIF.